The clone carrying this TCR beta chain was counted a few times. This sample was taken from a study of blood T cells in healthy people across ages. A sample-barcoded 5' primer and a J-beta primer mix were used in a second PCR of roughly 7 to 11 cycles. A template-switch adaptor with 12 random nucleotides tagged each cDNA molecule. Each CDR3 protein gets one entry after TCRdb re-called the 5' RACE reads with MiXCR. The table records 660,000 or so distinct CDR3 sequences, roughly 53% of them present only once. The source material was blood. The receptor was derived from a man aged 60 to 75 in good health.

The CDR3, as DNA: TGTGCCACCCGCCAGGACAGCAACCAAGAGACCCAGTACTTC. Translation: CATRQDSNQETQYF. The chain recombines TRBV15 with TRBJ2-5, with D possibly TRBD1 on 6 matching bases. Germline CDR1 LNHNV, CDR2 YYDKDF (reference sequence). The CDR3 length is 14 residues. Deletions cut 8 bases from V and 0 bases from J, with 13 bases between.